This T cell receptor beta chain was identified in a study of T-cell reconstitution after alpha-beta-depleted transplantation in children. Study-wide findings and caveats: Recipient T cells and thymic progenitors that survived were the source of the high TCRbeta diversity seen at day 60 in some patients. Several hundred rapidly expanded clones from non-depleted graft cells reportedly supplied alpha-beta T cells about two months post-transplant. One year post-transplant, T-cell counts and diversity were largely derived from T cells produced anew.

This clonotype was counted once. Its antigen remains unknown. Unique molecular identifiers were used to barcode this TCRbeta library. TCRdb recomputed calls from the PCR reads with MiXCR, one row per CDR3 protein. The table lists approximately 980,000 distinct CDR3 sequences, about 29% of them singletons. Germline V CDR1 and CDR2: LGHNT, FRNRAP. V lost 6 bases, J lost 7 bases, and 3 bases stayed unmatched. CDR3 size: 13 residues. The chain employs TRBV12-5 and TRBJ2-1, with TRBD1 matching over 10 bases. This TCR derives from a boy less than two years old who had a stem cell transplant for SCID, so the T cells may come from the graft donor. This specimen consisted of PBMCs, mostly from graft donor cells, obtained 360 days after TCRalphabeta/CD19-depleted stem cell transplant. CDR3 sequence (DNA): TGTGCTAGTGGGGGACAGGGGACTAATGAGCAGTTCTTC. Translation: CASGGQGTNEQFF.